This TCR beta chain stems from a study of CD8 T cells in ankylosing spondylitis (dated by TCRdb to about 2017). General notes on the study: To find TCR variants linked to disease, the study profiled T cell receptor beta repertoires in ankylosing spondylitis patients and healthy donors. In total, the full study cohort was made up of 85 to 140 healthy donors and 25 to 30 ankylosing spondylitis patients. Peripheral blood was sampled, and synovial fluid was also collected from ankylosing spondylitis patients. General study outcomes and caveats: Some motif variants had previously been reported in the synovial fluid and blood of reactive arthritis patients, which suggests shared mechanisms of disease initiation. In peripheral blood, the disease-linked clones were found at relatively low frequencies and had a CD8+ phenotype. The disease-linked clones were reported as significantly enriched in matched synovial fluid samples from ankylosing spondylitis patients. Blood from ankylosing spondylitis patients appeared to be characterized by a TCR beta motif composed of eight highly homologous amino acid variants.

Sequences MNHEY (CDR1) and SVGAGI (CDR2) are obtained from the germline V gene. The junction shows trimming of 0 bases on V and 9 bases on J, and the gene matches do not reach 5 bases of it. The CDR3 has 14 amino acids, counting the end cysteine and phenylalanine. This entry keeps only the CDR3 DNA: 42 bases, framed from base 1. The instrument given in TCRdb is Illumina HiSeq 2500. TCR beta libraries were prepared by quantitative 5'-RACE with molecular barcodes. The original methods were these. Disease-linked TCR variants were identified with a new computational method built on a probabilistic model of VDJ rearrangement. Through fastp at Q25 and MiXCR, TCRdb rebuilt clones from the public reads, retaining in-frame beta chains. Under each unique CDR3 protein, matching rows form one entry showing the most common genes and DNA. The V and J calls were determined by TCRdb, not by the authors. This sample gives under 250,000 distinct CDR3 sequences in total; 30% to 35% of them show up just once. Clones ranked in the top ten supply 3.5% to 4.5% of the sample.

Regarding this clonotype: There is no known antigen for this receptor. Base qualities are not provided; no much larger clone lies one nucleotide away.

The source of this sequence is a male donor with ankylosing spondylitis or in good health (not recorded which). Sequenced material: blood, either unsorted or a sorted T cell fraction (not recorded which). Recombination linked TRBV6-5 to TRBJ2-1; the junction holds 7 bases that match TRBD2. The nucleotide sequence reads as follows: TGTGCCAGCAGTTACTCGGCGGGGGTAGGTGAGCAGTTCTTC. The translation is CASSYSAGVGEQFF.